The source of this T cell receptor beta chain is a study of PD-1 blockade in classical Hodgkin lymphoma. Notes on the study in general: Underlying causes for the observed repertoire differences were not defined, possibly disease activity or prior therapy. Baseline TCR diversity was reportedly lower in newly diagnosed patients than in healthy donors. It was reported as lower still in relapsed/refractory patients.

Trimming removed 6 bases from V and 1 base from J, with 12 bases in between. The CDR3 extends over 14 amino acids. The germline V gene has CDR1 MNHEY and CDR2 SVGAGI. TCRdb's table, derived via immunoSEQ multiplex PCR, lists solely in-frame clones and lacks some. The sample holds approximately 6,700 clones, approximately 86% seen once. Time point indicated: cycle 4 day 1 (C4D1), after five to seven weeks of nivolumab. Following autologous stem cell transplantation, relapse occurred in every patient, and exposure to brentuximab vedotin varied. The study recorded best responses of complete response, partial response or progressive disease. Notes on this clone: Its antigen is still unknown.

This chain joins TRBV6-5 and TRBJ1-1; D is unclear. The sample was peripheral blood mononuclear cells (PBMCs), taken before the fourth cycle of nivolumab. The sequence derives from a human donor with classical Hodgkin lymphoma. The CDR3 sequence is CASRDLAGNTEAFF. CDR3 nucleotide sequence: TGTGCCAGCAGAGACCTAGCAGGGAACACTGAAGCTTTCTTT.